Listed below are T cell receptor beta chains from one sample, sequenced in a study of shared clonotypes between healthy human individuals. Some clones are missing from TCRdb's copy, which holds only in-frame ones; the method was immunoSEQ multiplex PCR. This sample has approximately 2,200,000 clones, with roughly 91% found just once. The specimen sequenced was naive CD8+ T cells from PBMCs. These receptors were taken from a man aged 18 to 29 in good health. Some clones in this sample may be carry-over from other donors' samples. The CDR3 runs from the conserved cysteine through the conserved F or W. A D gene is named only where the DNA matches it firmly. Only part of the rows carry a size: once, few, many, or a class if the clone is expanded.

v_call	clone_size	d_call	j_call	cdr3_aa	cdr3_nt
TRBV6-1	-	-	TRBJ2-7	CASSETGSPYEQYF	TGTGCCAGCAGTGAAACAGGGAGCCCCTACGAGCAGTACTTC
TRBV7-9	-	TRBD2	TRBJ2-7	CASSSSGRASGEQYF	TGTGCCAGCAGCTCATCCGGGAGGGCCTCGGGCGAGCAGTACTTC
TRBV5-3	-	TRBD1	TRBJ1-2	CARSHNGQGESRRYYGYTF	TGTGCCAGAAGTCACAATGGACAGGGGGAATCAAGGCGTTACTATGGCTACACCTTC
TRBV27	-	TRBD1	TRBJ2-7	CASSLQGPRGEQYF	TGTGCCAGCAGCCTACAGGGGCCCCGGGGCGAGCAGTACTTC
TRBV28	few	TRBD1	TRBJ2-7	CASSRTGGTYEQYF	TGTGCCAGCAGTCGGACAGGGGGCACCTACGAGCAGTACTTC
TRBV5-4	-	-	TRBJ1-5	CASSLDGGPINQPQHF	TGTGCCAGCAGCTTAGACGGTGGACCGATAAATCAGCCCCAGCATTTT
TRBV27	once	-	TRBJ2-7	CASSPRFRYEQYF	TGTGCCAGCAGTCCCCGATTTAGGTACGAGCAGTACTTC
TRBV7-2	-	-	TRBJ2-7	CASSLASWGDEQYF	TGTGCCAGCAGCTTAGCCTCCTGGGGAGACGAGCAGTACTTC
TRBV10-2	-	-	TRBJ2-1	CASSVERYNEQFF	TGCGCCAGCAGTGTTGAGCGGTACAATGAGCAGTTCTTC
TRBV5-1	-	TRBD1	TRBJ2-7	CASSLGPGGAAYEQYF	TGCGCCAGCAGCTTGGGGCCAGGGGGCGCCGCCTACGAGCAGTACTTC
TRBV7-6	-	TRBD2	TRBJ2-1	CASSLVASGWGSSYNEQFF	TGTGCCAGCAGCTTAGTAGCTAGCGGGTGGGGAAGCTCCTACAATGAGCAGTTCTTC
TRBV10-2	-	-	TRBJ1-5	CASSGGVMGNQPQHF	TGCGCCAGCAGTGGAGGGGTGATGGGCAATCAGCCCCAGCATTTT
TRBV7-7	-	-	TRBJ2-6	CASSSFGDGANVLTF	TGTGCCAGCAGCTCGTTTGGGGATGGGGCCAACGTCCTGACTTTC
TRBV7-9	-	-	TRBJ2-7	CASSLVKGGISPYEQYF	TGTGCCAGCAGCTTAGTCAAAGGAGGCATCTCCCCCTACGAGCAGTACTTC
TRBV9	-	-	TRBJ2-1	CASNLRGSNEQFF	TGTGCCAGCAACCTCCGGGGGTCCAATGAGCAGTTCTTC
TRBV30	-	TRBD2	TRBJ2-1	CAWSVYGGGLGNEQFF	TGTGCCTGGAGTGTCTATGGCGGGGGGCTCGGCAATGAGCAGTTCTTC
TRBV19	-	-	TRBJ2-7	CASSTGALYEQYF	TGTGCCAGTAGTACAGGGGCCCTATACGAGCAGTACTTC
TRBV27	-	-	TRBJ2-7	CAGLGDYEQYF	TGTGCCGGTTTGGGGGACTACGAGCAGTACTTC
TRBV6-6	-	-	TRBJ1-5	CASARGANQPQHF	TGTGCCAGCGCCCGTGGGGCAAATCAGCCCCAGCATTTT
TRBV28	-	-	TRBJ1-3	CASSLFGYSGNTIYF	TGTGCCAGCAGTTTATTTGGGTATTCTGGAAACACCATATATTTT
TRBV29-1	-	-	TRBJ2-1	CSVDASGYSYNEQFF	TGCAGCGTTGATGCGTCGGGTTACTCCTACAATGAGCAGTTCTTC
TRBV4-1	-	-	TRBJ2-2	CASSQVGGTTGELFF	TGCGCCAGCAGCCAAGTAGGGGGAACCACCGGGGAGCTGTTTTTT
TRBV28	-	TRBD2	TRBJ2-7	CASRYLAGVAYEQYF	TGTGCCAGCAGATACTTAGCGGGAGTAGCCTACGAGCAGTACTTC
TRBV29-1	-	TRBD1	TRBJ1-1	CSVKDRGDIFMNTEAFF	TGCAGCGTTAAGGACAGGGGCGATATATTTATGAACACTGAAGCTTTCTTT
TRBV28	once	TRBD1	TRBJ2-1	CASKGQGARDEQFF	TGTGCCAGCAAGGGACAGGGGGCGCGCGATGAGCAGTTCTTC
TRBV28	once	-	TRBJ1-4	CASRMGRSNEKLFF	TGTGCCAGCAGAATGGGACGGAGTAATGAAAAACTGTTTTTT
TRBV19	once	-	TRBJ1-1	CASSYPILPVGNTEAFF	TGTGCCAGTAGTTATCCTATCCTTCCGGTGGGTAACACTGAAGCTTTCTTT
TRBV28	-	-	TRBJ1-3	CASSREGNMLGNTIYF	TGTGCCAGCAGCCGCGAGGGGAACATGTTAGGAAACACCATATATTTT
TRBV4-1	-	-	TRBJ2-3	CASSQAPDFTDTQYF	TGCGCCAGCAGCCAAGCCCCCGACTTCACAGATACGCAGTATTTT
TRBV7-6	once	TRBD1	TRBJ1-4	CASSQQGSNEKLFF	TGTGCCAGCAGCCAACAGGGGTCTAATGAAAAACTGTTTTTT
TRBV6-1	-	-	TRBJ2-7	CASSELRGGADEQYF	TGTGCCAGCAGTGAACTCCGAGGGGGGGCCGACGAGCAGTACTTC
TRBV21-1	-	-	TRBJ1-1	CASSRGTKAFF	TGTGCCAGCAGCAGAGGGACAAAGGCTTTCTTT
TRBV29-1	-	TRBD1	TRBJ2-7	CSVRDSERPYEQYF	TGCAGCGTTAGGGACAGCGAGCGGCCCTACGAGCAGTACTTC
TRBV13	-	-	TRBJ2-7	CASSLEGSSYEQYF	TGTGCCAGCAGCTTAGAAGGGAGCTCCTACGAGCAGTACTTC
TRBV27	-	-	TRBJ2-2	CASSFMTNTGELFF	TGTGCCAGCAGTTTCATGACGAACACCGGGGAGCTGTTTTTT
TRBV9	-	TRBD1	TRBJ2-7	CASSVGTGAYEQYF	TGTGCCAGCAGTGTGGGGACAGGAGCCTACGAGCAGTACTTC
TRBV6-5	-	-	TRBJ2-7	CASPTRVAPYEQYF	TGTGCCAGCCCTACGAGGGTAGCCCCCTACGAGCAGTACTTC
TRBV6-5	-	-	TRBJ2-1	CASSYDGPYPGNEQFF	TGTGCCAGCAGTTACGATGGGCCCTACCCGGGGAATGAGCAGTTCTTC
TRBV7-9	-	-	TRBJ2-5	CASSFSGLPQETQYF	TGTGCCAGCAGCTTCTCCGGACTACCACAAGAGACCCAGTACTTC
TRBV7-6	-	TRBD2	TRBJ2-1	CASSLASAGIYNEQFF	TGTGCCAGCAGCTTAGCGTCAGCGGGGATCTACAATGAGCAGTTCTTC
TRBV19	few	-	TRBJ2-2	CASSWGTGELFF	TGTGCCAGTAGTTGGGGCACCGGGGAGCTGTTTTTT
TRBV19	-	TRBD1	TRBJ2-2	CASSAGTAVLELFF	TGTGCCAGTAGCGCAGGGACAGCCGTGTTGGAGCTGTTTTTT
TRBV9	-	TRBD1	TRBJ2-7	CASSKTGTALYEQYF	TGTGCCAGCAGCAAAACCGGGACAGCTCTTTACGAGCAGTACTTC
TRBV28	-	-	TRBJ1-5	CASIPRDPGQPQHF	TGTGCCAGCATCCCCCGGGACCCCGGGCAGCCCCAGCATTTT
TRBV29-1	-	TRBD1	TRBJ2-7	CSVYGQGAYEQYF	TGCAGCGTCTACGGACAGGGAGCCTACGAGCAGTACTTC
TRBV13	-	-	TRBJ2-7	CASSLGASSYEQYF	TGTGCCAGCAGCTTAGGGGCGAGCTCCTACGAGCAGTACTTC
TRBV9	-	TRBD1	TRBJ2-2	CASSPGTGQTGELFF	TGTGCCAGCAGCCCCGGGACAGGCCAGACCGGGGAGCTGTTTTTT
TRBV19	-	-	TRBJ1-2	CASSIWGYGYTF	TGTGCCAGTAGTATATGGGGGTATGGCTACACCTTC
TRBV9	-	TRBD2	TRBJ2-7	CASSVGGAGGYEQYF	TGTGCCAGCAGCGTAGGGGGAGCGGGAGGCTACGAGCAGTACTTC
TRBV19	once	TRBD1	TRBJ2-5	CASSTRGRLETQYF	TGTGCCAGTAGTACCAGGGGGCGCTTAGAGACCCAGTACTTC
TRBV21-1	-	-	TRBJ2-7	CASSKRPIKGQGMHEQYF	TGTGCCAGCAGCAAAAGGCCTATAAAGGGACAGGGAATGCACGAGCAGTACTTC
TRBV28	-	-	TRBJ2-7	CASSWGNPYEQYF	TGTGCCAGCTCGTGGGGCAACCCCTACGAGCAGTACTTC